This TCR beta chain derives from a study of T cell responses to AZD1222 COVID-19 vaccine (dated by TCRdb to the early 2020s). The study in broad terms: A total of 240 or so trial participants underwent TCR sequencing, of whom around 210 had received two doses of AZD1222 and around 25 had received two doses of the MenACWY control vaccine. Trial participants were enrolled by age into 18-55, 56-69 and 70-plus year subgroups, with approximately 160, 26 and 62 TCR-sequenced participants respectively. What the study reported, not specific to this receptor: Nearly half of unique spike-specific TCRs reportedly recognized epitopes outside regions mutated in the B.1.351 and B.1.1.7 variants. Participants were mostly white British and included more females than males, and it was suggested by the authors that clonal diversity may have been underestimated. The 56-69-year group was small, and its depth increase did not reach significance, likely because of low power. Conclusions about previously exposed vaccinees were limited because only six AZD1222 recipients were SARS-CoV-2 seropositive at baseline. Vaccine-associated CD4 TCRs spanned the whole spike protein, with dominant responses in regions 160-218 and 743-854. After two AZD1222 doses, both the breadth and the depth of spike-specific TCRs were significantly higher than at day 0 and than in MenACWY recipients. Because no samples from the day 14 peak response were available, repertoires could be characterized only after the peak T cell response.

Sample time point, as interpreted from the label and publication: about 28 days (+/-7) after the second vaccine dose. AZD1222 recipients given second doses at about 4 weeks or at about 12 weeks were pooled, since spike-specific TCR depth and breadth were not found to differ between the two schedules. Vaccinee samples came from UK trials COV001 and COV002, including a single-blind randomized controlled phase 2/3 trial of AZD1222 (ChAdOx1 nCoV-19) in healthy adults. Trial participant PBMC samples were collected at day 0 and day 28 after the second dose for TCRbeta chain sequencing. This clone has only a few counts. Its antigen is currently not known. Within one base of it there is no much larger clone, and no base qualities were kept. The germline ends are 10 bases apart after V is trimmed by 0 bases and J by 8 bases. The germline V gene supplies CDR1 SGHTA and CDR2 FQGTGA. Reading from cysteine to phenylalanine, the CDR3 counts 13 amino acids. Only CDR3 DNA remains: 39 bases, in frame from the first base.

The CDR3 regions of human TCRbeta chains were analyzed by immunosequencing. As for the authors' bioinformatics: TCRs in the repertoires were matched against a reference library of SARS-CoV-2-specific TCRs that had been generated with the MIRA antigen-specificity platform. Breadth meant the fraction of unique TCRs that were SARS-CoV-2-associated, whereas depth meant the fraction of total T cells that were SARS-CoV-2-associated. Using the MIRA data, each spike-specific TCR was mapped to the spike region that the TCR reacts to and placed in a CD4 or CD8 class. Log10-transformed breadth and depth values were compared by one-way ANOVA with Sidak's multiple comparisons tests. This immuneACCESS table, as held by TCRdb, lists in-frame sequences with V and J called but not all clones. Of the missing ones, under half trace to an unresolved V gene in checked studies; the others have no known cause. That table is the source of V, J and clone size, and D and trimming were worked out from the DNA. The sample profile shows fewer than 20,000 clones; about 87% of them were found once. Approximately 2.9% of the sample is held by the ten biggest clonotypes.

Specimen: peripheral blood, collected 28 days after the second AZD1222 dose. Recombination joined TRBV7-3 with TRBJ1-2; tentative D gene TRBD1, with 5 bases matching. The sequence came from an adult who received the AZD1222 COVID-19 vaccine. The CDR3 region: CASSLTAGEGYTF. The nucleotides are TGTGCCAGCAGCTTAACGGCGGGGGAAGGCTACACCTTC.